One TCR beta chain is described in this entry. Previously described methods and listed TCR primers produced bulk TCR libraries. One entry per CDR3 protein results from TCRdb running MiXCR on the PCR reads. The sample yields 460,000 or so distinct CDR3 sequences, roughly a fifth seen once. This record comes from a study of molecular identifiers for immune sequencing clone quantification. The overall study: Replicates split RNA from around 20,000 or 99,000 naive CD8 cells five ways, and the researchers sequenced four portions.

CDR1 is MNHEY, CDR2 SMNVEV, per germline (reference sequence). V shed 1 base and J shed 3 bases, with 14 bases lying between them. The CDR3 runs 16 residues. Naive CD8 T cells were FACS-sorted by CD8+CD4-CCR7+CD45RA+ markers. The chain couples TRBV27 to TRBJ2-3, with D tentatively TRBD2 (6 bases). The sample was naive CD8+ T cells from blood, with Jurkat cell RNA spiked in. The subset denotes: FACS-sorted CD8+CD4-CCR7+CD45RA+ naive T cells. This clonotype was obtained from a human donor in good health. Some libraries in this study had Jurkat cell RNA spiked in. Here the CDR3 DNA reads TGTGCCAGCAGTTTATGGGGGAGGATGGGGACAGATACGCAGTATTTT. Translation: CASSLWGRMGTDTQYF.